The subject of this entry is one TCR beta chain. Per the authors' pipeline: Reference gene primers were amplified, and this amplification served to estimate nucleated cell counts. The assay was immunoSEQ multiplex PCR, and TCRdb's table has in-frame clones only and misses some. The V and J calls and the clone size are those of that table, but D and trimming were determined from the DNA. The repertoire holds tens of thousands of clones, with about 86% as singletons. This sample stems from a study of blood T cell repertoires in COVID-19. Study context: Donors in the United States, Italy and Spain gave samples during acute or convalescent COVID-19. The analysed material was cDNA or gDNA that came from T cells, B-cell-depleted T cells, or PBMCs.

Specimen: peripheral blood. The clonotype comes from a man older than 75 with active COVID-19.

The CDR3 region has the DNA TGTGCCAGCTCGAGCGGATTCACCGGGGAGCTGTTTTTT. Encoded protein: CASSSGFTGELFF. The chain recombines TRBV9 with TRBJ2-2; the D gene is possibly TRBD2 (5 bases). CDR1 is SGDLS and CDR2 is YYNGEE in the germline V gene. This CDR3 region has 13 residues. Trimming removed 7 bases at V and 4 bases at J, with 11 bases between.